Listed here are 10 T cell receptor beta chains from one sample, sequenced in a study of CD8 T cells in ankylosing spondylitis (dated by TCRdb to about 2017). Library preparation was by 5' RACE. Sequencing took place on an Illumina HiSeq 2500. TCRdb reprocessed the public reads (quality trimming at Q25 with fastp, clone calling with MiXCR) and kept in-frame beta chains. One record per CDR3 amino acid sequence lists the most common genes and DNA. The sample profile shows approximately 350,000 distinct CDR3 sequences; 20% of them were found once. The ten top clones hold less than 15% of the sample. Source material: blood, either unsorted or a sorted T cell fraction (not recorded which). The receptors were gathered from a male donor with ankylosing spondylitis or in good health (not recorded which).

This chain joins TRBV12-3 or TRBV12-4 and TRBJ2-5; possible D gene TRBD2, 5 bases. This CDR3 has 14 amino acids. Trimming stripped 3 bases from V and 5 bases from J, with 13 bases between. DNA of the CDR3: TGTGCCAGCAGTTTTTCACCTACGGGGGAGACCCAGTACTTC. It encodes CASSFSPTGETQYF.

V gene TRBV5-1 combines with J gene TRBJ2-2; D is uncertain. The CDR3 has 14 residues. CDR1 is SGHRS and CDR2 is YFSETQ in the germline V gene. V lost 5 bases to trimming and J lost 0 bases, with 8 bases between them. CDR3 nucleotides: TGCGCCAGCAGTAGAATACCGAACACCGGGGAGCTGTTTTTT. Translated, it gives CASSRIPNTGELFF.

The sample holds a few counts of this clonotype. The V and J genes are TRBV12-3 or TRBV12-4 and TRBJ2-1; 7 nucleotides match TRBD1. The CDR3 is 15 residues long. V dropped 5 bases and J dropped 5; count of bases not matched to a gene: 9. The CDR3 loop reads CASSGYRDRDNEQFF. The CDR3 nucleotides read TGTGCCAGCAGTGGGTACCGGGACAGAGACAATGAGCAGTTCTTC.

The chain uses TRBV5-1 and TRBJ2-6; no reliable D call. Germline assignment: CDR1 SGHRS and CDR2 YFSETQ. V lost 3 bases to trimming and J lost 0 bases, with 7 bases between them. This CDR3 contains 15 residues. This CDR3 is CASSSFNSGANVLTF. The DNA of the CDR3 is TGCGCCAGCAGCTCATTCAACTCTGGGGCCAACGTCCTGACTTTC.

A few counts support this clonotype. The rearrangement links TRBV12-3 or TRBV12-4 to TRBJ2-7; D perhaps matches TRBD1 (6 bases). Between the trimmed V and J ends, which lost 6 bases and 3 bases, there was a span of 12 bases. The CDR3 has 13 residues. The DNA of the CDR3 is TGTGCCAGCAGGTCCCGGGACAACTACGAGCAGTACTTC. This sequence encodes CASRSRDNYEQYF.

J is TRBJ2-7 and V is TRBV27; D not resolved. CDR3 length: 13 residues. CDR1 and CDR2 (germline): MNHEY, SMNVEV (reference sequence). The V end was cut by 4 bases, the J end by 2 bases, with 9 bases between. The CDR3 is CASSYGPAYEQYF. In nucleotides, the CDR3 is TGTGCCAGCAGTTACGGGCCAGCCTACGAGCAGTACTTC.

This CDR3 is CSVPGPGGRELDTQYF. CDR3 bases: TGCAGCGTGCCGGGTCCAGGTGGCAGGGAGTTGGATACGCAGTATTTT. The chain combines TRBV29-1 with TRBJ2-3; D is tentatively TRBD1 or TRBD2 (5 bases each). This CDR3 is built from 16 residues. Between the trimmed V and J ends, which lost 6 bases and 6 bases, there was a span of 25 bases. The germline gives CDR1 SQVTM, CDR2 ANQGSEA.

This clonotype was observed a few times. The rearrangement uses TRBV12-3 or TRBV12-4 and TRBJ1-1; D gene ambiguous. The CDR3 is 13 amino acids. Trimming removed 3 bases at V and 11 bases at J, with 16 bases between. The CDR3 loop is CASSFGTGYKAFF. The DNA for the CDR3 is TGTGCCAGCAGTTTCGGCACTGGGTACAAGGCTTTCTTT.

The rearrangement links TRBV6-5 to TRBJ2-5; 9 bases fit TRBD2. This CDR3 has 15 amino acids. CDR1 and CDR2 (germline): MNHEY, SVGAGI. J gave up 2 bases and V 2 bases, and 3 bases lay outside the gene matches. The CDR3 DNA reads as TGTGCCAGCAGTTACACCCTAGCGGGACAAGAGACCCAGTACTTC. Its protein is CASSYTLAGQETQYF.

This rearrangement joins TRBV5-6 to TRBJ2-5; TRBD1 aligns across 9 bases. Germline CDR1 SGHDT, CDR2 YYEEEE. V gave up 4 bases and J gave up 5 bases; unmatched junction bases: 9. The CDR3 loop spans 15 amino acids. CDR3: CASSTPTGGTETQYF. CDR3 nucleotides: TGTGCCAGCAGCACCCCGACAGGGGGGACGGAGACCCAGTACTTC.